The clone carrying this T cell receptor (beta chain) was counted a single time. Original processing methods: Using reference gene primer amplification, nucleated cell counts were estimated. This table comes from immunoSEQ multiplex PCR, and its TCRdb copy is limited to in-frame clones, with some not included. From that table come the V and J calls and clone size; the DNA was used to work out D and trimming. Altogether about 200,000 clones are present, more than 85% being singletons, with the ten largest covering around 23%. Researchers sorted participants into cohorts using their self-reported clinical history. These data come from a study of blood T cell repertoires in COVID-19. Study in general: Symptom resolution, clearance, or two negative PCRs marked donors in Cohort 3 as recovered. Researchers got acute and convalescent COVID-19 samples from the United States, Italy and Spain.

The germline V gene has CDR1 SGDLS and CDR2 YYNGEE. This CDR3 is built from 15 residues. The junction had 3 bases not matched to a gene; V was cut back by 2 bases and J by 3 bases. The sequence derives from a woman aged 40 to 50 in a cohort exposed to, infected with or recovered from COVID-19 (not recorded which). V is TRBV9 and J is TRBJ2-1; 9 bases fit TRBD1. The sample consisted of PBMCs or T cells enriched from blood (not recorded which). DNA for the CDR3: TGTGCCAGCAGCGTCGGGACAGGGCTCTACAATGAGCAGTTCTTC. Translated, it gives CASSVGTGLYNEQFF.